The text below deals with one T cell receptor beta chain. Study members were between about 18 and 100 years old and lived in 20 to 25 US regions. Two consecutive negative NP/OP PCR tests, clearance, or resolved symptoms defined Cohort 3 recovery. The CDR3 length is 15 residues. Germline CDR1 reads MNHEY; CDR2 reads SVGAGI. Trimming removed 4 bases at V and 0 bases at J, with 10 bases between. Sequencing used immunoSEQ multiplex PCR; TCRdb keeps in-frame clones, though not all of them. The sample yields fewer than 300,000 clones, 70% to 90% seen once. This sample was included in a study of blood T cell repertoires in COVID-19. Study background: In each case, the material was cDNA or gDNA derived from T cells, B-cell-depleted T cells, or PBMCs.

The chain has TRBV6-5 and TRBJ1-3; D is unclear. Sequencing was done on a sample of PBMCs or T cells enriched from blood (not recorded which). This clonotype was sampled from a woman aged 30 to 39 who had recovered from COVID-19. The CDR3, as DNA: TGTGCCAGCAGTTGGTACGGGATCTCTGGAAACACCATATATTTT. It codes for CASSWYGISGNTIYF.